This TCR beta chain was recorded in a study of blood T cell repertoires in COVID-19. In the source study's methods: Estimated nucleated cell counts came from reference gene primer amplification. TCRdb's copy holds only in-frame clones and misses some; the assay was immunoSEQ multiplex PCR. For V, J and clone size, that table is used; D and trimming come from the DNA. The table includes roughly 250,000 clones, around 89% detected once. The ends were cut back, 4 bases at V and 0 bases at J, with 14 bases in the middle. Per the germline V gene, CDR1 is SGDLS and CDR2 is YYNGEE. There are 16 residues in the CDR3.

This clonotype originated in a man aged 55-75 years who had recovered from COVID-19. The source material was peripheral blood. The chain is built from TRBV9 and TRBJ2-1; weak D call: TRBD1 (5 bases). The CDR3 nucleotides read TGTGCCAGCAGCTCCAGGGCACGGAGCTCCTACAATGAGCAGTTCTTC. Protein: CASSSRARSSYNEQFF. Variable domain in full (rest from reference TRBV9 and TRBJ2-1): DSGVTQTPKHLITATGQRVTLRCSPRSGDLSVYWYQQSLDQGLQFLIQYYNGEERAKGNILERFSAQQFPDLHSELNLSSLELGDSALYFCASSSRARSSYNEQFFGPGTRLTVL.